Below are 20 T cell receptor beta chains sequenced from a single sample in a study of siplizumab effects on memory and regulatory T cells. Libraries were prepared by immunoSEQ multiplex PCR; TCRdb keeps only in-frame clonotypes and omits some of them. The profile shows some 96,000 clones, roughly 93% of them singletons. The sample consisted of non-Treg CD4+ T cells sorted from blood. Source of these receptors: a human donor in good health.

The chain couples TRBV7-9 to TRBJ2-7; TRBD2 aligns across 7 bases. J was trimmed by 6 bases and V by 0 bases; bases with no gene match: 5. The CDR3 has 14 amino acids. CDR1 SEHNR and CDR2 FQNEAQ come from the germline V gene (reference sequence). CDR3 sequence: CASSLAGGPGEQYF. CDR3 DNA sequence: TGTGCCAGCAGCTTAGCGGGAGGGCCTGGCGAGCAGTACTTC.

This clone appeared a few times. CDR3 sequence (DNA): TGTGCCAGCAGCTTCAAGACTTTAGCCAAAAACATTCAGTACTTC. Translation gives CASSFKTLAKNIQYF. The chain recombines TRBV5-8 with TRBJ2-4; D unresolved. The CDR3 length is 15 residues. Germline-derived CDR1 and CDR2 are SGHTS and YDEGEE. The V gene lost 2 bases and the J gene lost 0 bases, with 9 bases spanning the gap. Looking up the rest from reference TRBV5-8 and TRBJ2-4 gives the full variable domain: EAGVTQSPTHLIKTRGQQATLRCSPISGHTSVYWYQQALGLGLQFLLWYDEGEERNRGNFPPRFSGRQFPNYSSELNVNALELEDSALYLCASSFKTLAKNIQYFGAGTRLSVL.

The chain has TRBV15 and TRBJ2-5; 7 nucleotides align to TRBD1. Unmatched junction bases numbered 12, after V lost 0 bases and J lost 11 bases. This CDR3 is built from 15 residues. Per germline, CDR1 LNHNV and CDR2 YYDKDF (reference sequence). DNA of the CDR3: TGTGCCACCAGCAGAGATAGCAGGACAGGAGGTGAGCAGTACTTC. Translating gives CATSRDSRTGGEQYF.

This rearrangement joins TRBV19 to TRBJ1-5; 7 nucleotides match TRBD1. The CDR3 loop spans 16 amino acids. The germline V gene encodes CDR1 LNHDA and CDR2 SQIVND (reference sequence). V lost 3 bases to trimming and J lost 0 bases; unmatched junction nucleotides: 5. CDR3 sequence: CASSMKGQNSNQPQHF. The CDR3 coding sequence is TGTGCCAGTAGTATGAAGGGACAGAATAGCAATCAGCCCCAGCATTTT.

The CDR3 DNA is TGTGCCAGTAGTATGGGACTAGCGGGAGGGCCAAGGTACAATGAGCAGTTCTTC. Protein sequence: CASSMGLAGGPRYNEQFF. The chain is built from TRBV19 and TRBJ2-1; 16 nucleotides align to TRBD2. Germline loops: CDR1 LNHDA, CDR2 SQIVND (reference sequence). V shed 3 bases and J 4 bases; nucleotides not matched to a gene: 6. The CDR3 sequence is 18 residues long.

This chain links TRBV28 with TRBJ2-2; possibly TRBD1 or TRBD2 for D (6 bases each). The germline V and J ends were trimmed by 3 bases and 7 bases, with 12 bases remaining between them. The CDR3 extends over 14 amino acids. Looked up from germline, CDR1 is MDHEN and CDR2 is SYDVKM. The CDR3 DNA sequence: TGTGCCAGCAGTTTTCGGGGGCGGGGCGGGGAGCTGTTTTTT. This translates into CASSFRGRGGELFF.

The CDR3 is CASSVGWQGAFGNTIYF. The CDR3 DNA follows: TGTGCCAGCAGCGTAGGTTGGCAGGGGGCTTTTGGAAACACCATATATTTT. The chain recombines TRBV9 with TRBJ1-3; 8 nucleotides agree with TRBD1. V shed 0 bases, J shed 3 bases, and the junction held 8 bases outside the gene matches. CDR3 length: 17 amino acids. From germline, CDR1 is SGDLS and CDR2 YYNGEE.

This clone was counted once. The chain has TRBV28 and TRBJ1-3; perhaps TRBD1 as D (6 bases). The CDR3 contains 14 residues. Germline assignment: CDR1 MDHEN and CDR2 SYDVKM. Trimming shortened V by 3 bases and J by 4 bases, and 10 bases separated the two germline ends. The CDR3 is CASSFGGAGNTIYF. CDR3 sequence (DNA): TGTGCCAGCAGTTTTGGGGGCGCGGGAAACACCATATATTTT.

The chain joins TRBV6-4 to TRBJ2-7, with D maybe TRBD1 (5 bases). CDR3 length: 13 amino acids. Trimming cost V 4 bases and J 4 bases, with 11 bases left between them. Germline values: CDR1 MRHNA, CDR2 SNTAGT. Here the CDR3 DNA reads TGTGCCAGCAGTGGAGGACATTTATACGAGCAGTACTTC. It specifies CASSGGHLYEQYF.

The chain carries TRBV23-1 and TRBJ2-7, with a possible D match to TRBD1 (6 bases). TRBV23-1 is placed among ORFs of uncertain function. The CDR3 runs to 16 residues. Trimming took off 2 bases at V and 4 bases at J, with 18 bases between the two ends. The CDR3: CASSQALGRGRYEQYF. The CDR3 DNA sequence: TGCGCCAGCAGTCAAGCCCTTGGCAGGGGCCGATACGAGCAGTACTTC.

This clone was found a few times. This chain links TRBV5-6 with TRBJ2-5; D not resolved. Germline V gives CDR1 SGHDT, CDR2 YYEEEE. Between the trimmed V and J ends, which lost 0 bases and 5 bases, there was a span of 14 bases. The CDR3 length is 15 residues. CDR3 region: CASSLAWVRAETQYF. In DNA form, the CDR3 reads TGTGCCAGCAGCTTGGCTTGGGTTCGGGCGGAGACCCAGTACTTC.

The DNA of the CDR3 is TGCGCCAGCAGCTCCGGGACAGAAAATCAGCCCCAGCATTTT. It specifies CASSSGTENQPQHF. J is TRBJ1-5 and V is TRBV5-1; 7 bases are shared with TRBD1. The germline CDR1 and CDR2 sequences are SGHRS and YFSETQ. CDR3 length equals 14 residues. Unmatched junction bases numbered 4, after V lost 3 bases and J lost 4 bases.

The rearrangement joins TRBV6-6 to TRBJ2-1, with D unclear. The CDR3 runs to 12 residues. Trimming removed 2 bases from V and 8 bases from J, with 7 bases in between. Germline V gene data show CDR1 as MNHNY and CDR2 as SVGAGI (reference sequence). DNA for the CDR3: TGTGCCAGCAGTTACAGGGCTTATGAGCAGTTCTTC. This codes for CASSYRAYEQFF.

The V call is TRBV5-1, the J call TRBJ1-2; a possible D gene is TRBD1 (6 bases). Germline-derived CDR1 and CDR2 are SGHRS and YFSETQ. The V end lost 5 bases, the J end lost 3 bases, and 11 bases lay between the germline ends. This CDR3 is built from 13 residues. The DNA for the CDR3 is TGCGCCAGCAGTCCCGGGGGCGACTATGGCTACACCTTC. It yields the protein CASSPGGDYGYTF.

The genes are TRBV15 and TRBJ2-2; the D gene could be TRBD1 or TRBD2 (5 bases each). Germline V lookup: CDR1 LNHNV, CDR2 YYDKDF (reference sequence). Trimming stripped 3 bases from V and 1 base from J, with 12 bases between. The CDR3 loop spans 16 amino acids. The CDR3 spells CATSSGTLGNTGELFF. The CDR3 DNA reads TGTGCCACCAGCAGTGGGACGTTGGGGAACACCGGGGAGCTGTTTTTT.

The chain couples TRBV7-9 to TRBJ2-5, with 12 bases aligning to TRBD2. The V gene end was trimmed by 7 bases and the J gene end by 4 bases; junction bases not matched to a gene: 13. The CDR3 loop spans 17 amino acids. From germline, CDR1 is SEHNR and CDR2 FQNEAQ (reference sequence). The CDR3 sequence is CASTRTSGIGLGETQYF. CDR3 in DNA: TGTGCCAGCACCAGGACTAGCGGGATTGGGCTGGGAGAGACCCAGTACTTC.

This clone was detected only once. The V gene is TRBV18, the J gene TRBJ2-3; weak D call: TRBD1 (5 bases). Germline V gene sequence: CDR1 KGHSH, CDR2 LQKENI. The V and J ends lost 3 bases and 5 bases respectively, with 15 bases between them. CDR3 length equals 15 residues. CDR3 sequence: CASSPIRDLKDTQYF. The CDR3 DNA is TGTGCCAGCTCACCTATCAGGGATCTTAAAGATACGCAGTATTTT.

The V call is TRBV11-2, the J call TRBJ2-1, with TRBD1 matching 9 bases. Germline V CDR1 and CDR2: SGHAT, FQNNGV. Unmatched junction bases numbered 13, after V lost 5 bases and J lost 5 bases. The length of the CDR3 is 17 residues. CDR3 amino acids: CASSATNPGQGNNEQFF. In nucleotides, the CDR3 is TGTGCCAGCAGCGCTACTAATCCGGGACAGGGAAACAATGAGCAGTTCTTC.

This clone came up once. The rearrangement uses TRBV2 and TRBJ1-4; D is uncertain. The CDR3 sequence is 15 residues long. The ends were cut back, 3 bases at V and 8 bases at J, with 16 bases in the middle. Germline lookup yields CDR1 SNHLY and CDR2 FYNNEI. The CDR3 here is CASSDTANSGEKLFF. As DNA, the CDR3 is TGTGCCAGCAGTGACACCGCTAATTCGGGCGAAAAACTGTTTTTT.

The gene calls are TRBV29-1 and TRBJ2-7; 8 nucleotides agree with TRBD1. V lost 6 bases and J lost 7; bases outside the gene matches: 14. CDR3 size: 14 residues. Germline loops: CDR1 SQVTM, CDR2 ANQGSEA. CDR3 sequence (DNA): TGCAGCGTCGGCCTCGGACAGGGTGGACGGGAGCAGTACTTC. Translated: CSVGLGQGGREQYF.